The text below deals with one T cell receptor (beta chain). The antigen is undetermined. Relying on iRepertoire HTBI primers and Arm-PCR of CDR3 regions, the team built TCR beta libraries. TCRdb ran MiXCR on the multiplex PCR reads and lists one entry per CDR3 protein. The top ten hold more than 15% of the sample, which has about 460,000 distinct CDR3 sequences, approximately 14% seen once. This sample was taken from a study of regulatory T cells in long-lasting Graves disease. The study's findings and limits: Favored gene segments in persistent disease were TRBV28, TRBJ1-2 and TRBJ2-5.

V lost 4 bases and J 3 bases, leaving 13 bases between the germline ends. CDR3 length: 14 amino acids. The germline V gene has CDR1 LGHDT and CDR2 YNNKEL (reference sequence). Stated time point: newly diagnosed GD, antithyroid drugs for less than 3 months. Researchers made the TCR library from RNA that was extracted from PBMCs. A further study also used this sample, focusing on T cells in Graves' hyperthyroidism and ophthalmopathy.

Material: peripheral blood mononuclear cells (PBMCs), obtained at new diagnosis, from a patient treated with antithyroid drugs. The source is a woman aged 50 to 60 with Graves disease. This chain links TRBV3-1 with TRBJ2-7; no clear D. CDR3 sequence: CASSPITKSYEQYF. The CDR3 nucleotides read TGTGCCAGCAGCCCCATAACGAAGAGCTACGAGCAGTACTTC.